This TCR beta chain was observed in a study of blood T cells in healthy people across ages. Approximately 9.1 milliliters was the volume of peripheral blood drawn from each donor. This clonotype has just a few counts. Its cognate antigen is unknown. Broader study findings: Diversity estimates from one million T cells were considered underestimates.

Germline V gene sequence: CDR1 SGHDT, CDR2 YYEEEE. This CDR3 comprises 15 residues. Trimming stripped 2 bases from V and 0 bases from J, with 9 bases between. Then a second PCR, running roughly 7 to 11 cycles, was carried out with a sample-barcoded 5' primer and a J-beta primer mix. Each cDNA molecule was tagged by a template-switch adaptor that had 12 random nucleotides. TCRdb reprocessed the 5' RACE reads with MiXCR, giving one entry per CDR3 protein. The table includes hundreds of thousands of distinct CDR3 sequences, 55% to 65% detected once. The source is a man aged 25-40 years in good health. V gene TRBV5-6 combines with J gene TRBJ2-1; D ambiguous. The sequencing sample was made of blood. The CDR3 sequence is CASSFGVPSYNEQFF. The DNA for the CDR3 is TGTGCCAGCAGCTTCGGCGTTCCCTCCTACAATGAGCAGTTCTTC.